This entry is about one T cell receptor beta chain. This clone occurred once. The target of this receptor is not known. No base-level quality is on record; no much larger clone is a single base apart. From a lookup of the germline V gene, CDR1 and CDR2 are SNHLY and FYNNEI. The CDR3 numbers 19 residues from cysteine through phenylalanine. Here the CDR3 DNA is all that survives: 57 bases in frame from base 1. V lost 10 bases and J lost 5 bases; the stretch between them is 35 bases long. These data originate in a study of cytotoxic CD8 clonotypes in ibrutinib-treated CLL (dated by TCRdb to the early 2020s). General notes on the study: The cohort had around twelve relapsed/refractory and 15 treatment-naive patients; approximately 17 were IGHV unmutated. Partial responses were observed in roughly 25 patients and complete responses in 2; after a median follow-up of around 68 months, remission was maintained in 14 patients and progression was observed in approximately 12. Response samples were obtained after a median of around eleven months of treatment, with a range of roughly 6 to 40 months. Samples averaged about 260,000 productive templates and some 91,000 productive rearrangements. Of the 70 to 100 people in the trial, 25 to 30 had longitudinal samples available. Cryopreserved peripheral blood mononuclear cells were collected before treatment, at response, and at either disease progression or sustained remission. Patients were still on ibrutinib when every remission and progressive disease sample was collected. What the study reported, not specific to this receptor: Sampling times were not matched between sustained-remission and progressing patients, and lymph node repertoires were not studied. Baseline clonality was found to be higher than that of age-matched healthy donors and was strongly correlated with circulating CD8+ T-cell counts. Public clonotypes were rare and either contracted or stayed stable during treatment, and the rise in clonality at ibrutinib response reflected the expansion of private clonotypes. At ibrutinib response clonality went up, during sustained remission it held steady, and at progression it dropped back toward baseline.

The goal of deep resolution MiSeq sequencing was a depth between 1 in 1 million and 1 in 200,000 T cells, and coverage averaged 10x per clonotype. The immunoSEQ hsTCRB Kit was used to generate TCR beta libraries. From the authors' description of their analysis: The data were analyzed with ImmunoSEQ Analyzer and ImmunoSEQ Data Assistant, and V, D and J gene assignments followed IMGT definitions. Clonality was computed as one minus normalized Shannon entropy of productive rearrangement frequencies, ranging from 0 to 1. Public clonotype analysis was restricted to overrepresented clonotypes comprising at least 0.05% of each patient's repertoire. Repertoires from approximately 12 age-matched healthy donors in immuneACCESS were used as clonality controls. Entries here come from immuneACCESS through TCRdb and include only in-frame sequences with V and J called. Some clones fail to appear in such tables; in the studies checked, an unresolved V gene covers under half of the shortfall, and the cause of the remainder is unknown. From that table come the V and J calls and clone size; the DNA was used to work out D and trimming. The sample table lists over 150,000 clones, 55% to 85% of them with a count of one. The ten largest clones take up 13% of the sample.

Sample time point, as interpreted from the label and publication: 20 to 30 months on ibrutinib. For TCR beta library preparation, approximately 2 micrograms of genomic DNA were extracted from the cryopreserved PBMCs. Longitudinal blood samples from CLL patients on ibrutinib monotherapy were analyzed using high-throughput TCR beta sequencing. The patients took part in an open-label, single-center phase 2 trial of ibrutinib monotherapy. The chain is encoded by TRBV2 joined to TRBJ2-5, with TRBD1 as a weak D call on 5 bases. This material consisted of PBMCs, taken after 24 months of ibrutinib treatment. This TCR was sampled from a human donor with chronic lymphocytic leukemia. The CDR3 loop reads CATLGKMDTPAGLVETQYF. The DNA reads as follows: TGTGCCACCCTGGGGAAAATGGACACCCCGGCAGGGCTCGTGGAGACCCAGTACTTC.